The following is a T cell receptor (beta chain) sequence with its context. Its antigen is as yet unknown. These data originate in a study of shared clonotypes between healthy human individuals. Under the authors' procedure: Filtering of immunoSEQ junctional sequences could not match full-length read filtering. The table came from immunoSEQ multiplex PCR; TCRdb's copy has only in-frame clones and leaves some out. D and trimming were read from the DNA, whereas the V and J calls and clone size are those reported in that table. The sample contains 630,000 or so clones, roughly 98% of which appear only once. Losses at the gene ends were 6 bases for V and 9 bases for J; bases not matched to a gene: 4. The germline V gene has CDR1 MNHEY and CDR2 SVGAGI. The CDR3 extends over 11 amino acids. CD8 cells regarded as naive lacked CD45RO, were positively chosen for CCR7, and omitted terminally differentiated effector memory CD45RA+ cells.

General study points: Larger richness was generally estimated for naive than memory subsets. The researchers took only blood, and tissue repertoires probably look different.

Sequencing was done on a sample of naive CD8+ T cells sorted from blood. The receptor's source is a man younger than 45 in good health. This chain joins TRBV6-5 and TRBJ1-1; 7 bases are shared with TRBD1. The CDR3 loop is CASRQGSKAFF. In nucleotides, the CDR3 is TGTGCCAGCAGACAGGGGTCTAAAGCTTTCTTT.